Sequencing of this T cell receptor beta chain was carried out in a study of blood T cell repertoires in COVID-19 (dated by TCRdb to between 2020 and 2021). In the study overall: Collaborator samples came from the United States, Italy and Spain and covered acute and convalescent phases of COVID-19. The material from the prospective study consisted of cDNA or gDNA derived from T cells, B-cell-depleted T cells, or PBMCs. The dataset comprised deeply sampled blood TCRbeta repertoires from subjects exposed to, actively infected with, or recovered from COVID-19. The repertoires were released in a freely available public database meant as a resource for research on the immune response to SARS-CoV-2. Samples came from the ongoing ImmuneRACE study (first 160 participants) plus 1,254 subjects from 6 global collaborators. A de-identified subject ID, COVID-19 status, age in years and sex were almost always included in the sample metadata. Where HLA class I and class II types were available, the types were taken from metadata supplied by the sample provider, not from assay-based typing. Study-wide findings and limitations: The quantity of clinical and demographic metadata differed by source and by participant and was supplied without curation.

The CDR3 spans 13 residues, from the cysteine through the phenylalanine. Only the CDR3 DNA stays, 39 bases, in frame from base 1. The junction shows trimming of 2 bases on V and 4 bases on J, plus 11 bases between the germline ends. CDR1 and CDR2, looked up from the germline V gene (reference sequence), are GTSNPN and SVGIG. Whole blood was collected in K2EDTA tubes by collaborating institutions according to the institutions' own protocols. For TCRbeta analysis, collaborator samples were shipped as frozen whole blood, as isolated PBMCs, or as DNA extracted from either sample type. TCRbeta CDR3 regions were amplified from genomic DNA by means of the immunoSEQ Assay, a bias-controlled multiplex PCR. The original pipeline was this. The number of nucleated cells in each sample was estimated by amplification of reference gene primers within the assay. To quantify the absolute abundance of each unique TCRbeta CDR3 rearrangement, sequence reads were collapsed and filtered. For each sample, productive Simpson clonality was calculated as the square root of Simpson's diversity index over productive rearrangements. In TCRdb, the immuneACCESS table is reduced to in-frame sequences with V and J assigned. These tables do not hold every clone; where another copy was compared, an unresolved V gene accounts for under half, and the others remain unexplained. V and J calls plus clone size are reproduced from that table; the DNA served to infer D and trimming. The sample yields 160,000 or so clones; about nine tenths were counted once. The ten largest clones take up roughly 2.3% of the sample.

On this clone itself: Its cognate antigen has yet to be identified. Per-base qualities were not stored, and no clone one base away is much larger.

Recombination joined TRBV30 with TRBJ1-1; TRBD1 is perhaps the D gene, given 6 matching bases. The source material was peripheral blood. The receptor's source is a young man with acute or convalescent COVID-19. CDR3 protein: CAWSHRGGTEAFF. The DNA reads TGTGCCTGGAGTCATAGGGGGGGCACTGAAGCTTTCTTT.